Sequencing of this TCR beta chain was carried out in a study of blood T cell repertoires in COVID-19. Study context: The study drew acute and convalescent COVID-19 samples from the United States, Italy and Spain. PBMCs, B-cell-depleted T cells, or T cells were the source of the cDNA or gDNA that made up the material.

The germline gives CDR1 MGHRA, CDR2 YSYEKL. The CDR3 covers 16 residues. Trimming cost V 0 bases and J 7 bases; bases outside gene matches: 7. TCRdb keeps only in-frame clones here, not all; method: immunoSEQ multiplex PCR. The repertoire includes 250,000 or so clones, approximately 87% of them detected once, and approximately 6.2% sits in the top ten. This clonotype was obtained from a man aged 55-75 years with acute or convalescent COVID-19. Sequencing was carried out using peripheral blood. This chain uses TRBV4-1 with TRBJ2-4; 9 bases map to TRBD2. CDR3 amino acids: CASSQDFRLAANIQYF. As DNA, the CDR3 is TGCGCCAGCAGCCAAGATTTTCGACTAGCGGCGAACATTCAGTACTTC.